Listed below are T cell receptor beta chains from one sample, sequenced in a study of T cell responses to AZD1222 COVID-19 vaccine. The table came from immunoSEQ multiplex PCR; TCRdb's copy has only in-frame clones and leaves some out. This table has some 92,000 clones, around 91% appearing once. Specimen: peripheral blood, collected on day 0 of MenACWY control vaccination. These receptors all stem from an adult in good health. Both conserved end residues are part of each CDR3.

v_gene	j_gene	CDR3aa
TRBV6-2/TRBV6-3	TRBJ2-4	CASSYEPGTLAKNIQYF
TRBV5-1	TRBJ2-3	CASSLGGTPSTDTQYF
TRBV6-6	TRBJ2-1	CASRLPDRGNNEQFF
TRBV10-3	TRBJ1-5	CAISEGGTGSNQPQHF
TRBV19	TRBJ2-6	CASSISGGTGANVLTF
TRBV9	TRBJ2-7	CASSVGSVGNYEQYF
TRBV27	TRBJ2-1	CASSDRDYNEQFF
TRBV27	TRBJ1-1	CASQKDRGSTEAFF
TRBV3-1/TRBV3-2	TRBJ2-7	CASSQVEGEQYF
TRBV28	TRBJ1-5	CASSYQGRNQPQHF
TRBV5-1	TRBJ1-6	CASSLNPVNSPLHF
TRBV7-3	TRBJ2-2	CASRGEAGKNTGELFF
TRBV28	TRBJ1-1	CASRGTGDLTEAFF
TRBV10-3	TRBJ2-6	CATWTAYSGANVLTF
TRBV19	TRBJ2-2	CASSNRANTGELFF
TRBV3-1/TRBV3-2	TRBJ2-3	CASSHQLTGASTDTQYF